This TCR beta chain stems from a study of long-term antiretroviral therapy in people with HIV. Germline V CDR1 and CDR2: SGHRS, YFSETQ. The CDR3 has 16 residues. V was shortened by 5 bases and J by 0 bases, with 12 bases between the two germline ends. immunoSEQ v3.0 was run at survey level. Sequencing used immunoSEQ multiplex PCR; TCRdb keeps in-frame clones, though not all of them. The sample has around 23,000 clones, about 84% seen once. The sequenced sample was unsorted PBMCs, obtained 0.5 years before starting antiretroviral therapy. This clonotype was sampled from a man aged 40-49 years with HIV. The rearrangement joins TRBV5-1 to TRBJ1-6; D unclear. CDR3 loop: CASREGSYSYNSPLHF. The DNA for the CDR3 is TGCGCCAGCAGAGAAGGGAGTTACTCCTATAATTCACCCCTCCACTTT.